What follows are 12 T cell receptor beta chains derived from one specimen sequenced in a study of blood T cell repertoires in COVID-19. Data came from immunoSEQ multiplex PCR; TCRdb stores just in-frame clones and leaves some out. The sample holds about 150,000 clones, about three quarters seen once. Sequences were obtained from peripheral blood. These receptors were obtained from an elderly man with acute or convalescent COVID-19.

The CDR3 loop is CASSPRDSGVFADTQYF. The CDR3 DNA reads TGTGCCAGTAGTCCTCGGGATAGCGGGGTGTTTGCAGATACGCAGTATTTT. The V and J genes are TRBV19 and TRBJ2-3; 8 nucleotides align to TRBD2. In germline, CDR1 is LNHDA, CDR2 SQIVND (reference sequence). The V segment lost 5 bases and the J segment 4 bases; nucleotides outside the gene matches: 14. The CDR3 consists of 17 residues.

V and J are TRBV5-1 and TRBJ2-5; no clear D. The CDR3 covers 12 residues. V was trimmed by 0 bases and J by 6 bases, leaving 6 bases between them. Germline loops: CDR1 SGHRS, CDR2 YFSETQ. In nucleotides, the CDR3 is TGCGCCAGCAGCTTGGGTCCCAAGACCCAGTACTTC. Its translation is CASSLGPKTQYF.

Points on this clone: A junction end diverges from the germline sequence, so it may reflect a read error. The sample holds other DNA sequences that translate to the same CDR3. The rearrangement uses TRBV7-2 and TRBJ1-6; TRBD1 might be the D (5 bases). The CDR3 extends over 16 amino acids. Germline CDR1 reads SGHTA; CDR2 reads FQGNSA. In DNA form, the CDR3 reads TGTGCCAGCAGCTACTTCGGGGGGATGGGTAATTCACCCCTTCACTTT. Protein sequence: CASSYFGGMGNSPLHF.

The chain has TRBV18 and TRBJ1-4; possibly TRBD1 for D (6 bases). Trimming stripped 3 bases from V and 5 bases from J, with 13 bases between. The CDR3 sequence is 15 residues long. Germline-derived CDR1 and CDR2 are KGHSH and LQKENI. For the CDR3, the DNA is TGTGCCAGCTCACCTAAGGGGGACCCGAATGAAAAACTGTTTTTT. This gives the protein CASSPKGDPNEKLFF.

The V call is TRBV24-1, the J call TRBJ1-2; TRBD1 aligns across 9 bases. J gave up 7 bases and V 4 bases, and 6 bases lay outside the gene matches. CDR1 is KGHDR, CDR2 SFDVKD, per germline. The CDR3 consists of 14 residues. Here the CDR3 reads CATSEPGQGLGYTF. CDR3 nucleotide sequence: TGTGCCACCAGTGAGCCCGGACAGGGGCTTGGCTACACCTTC.

The rearrangement links TRBV20-1 to TRBJ1-5; D is uncertain. Trimming took off 3 bases at V and 0 bases at J, with 12 bases between the two ends. This CDR3 has 15 amino acids. Germline V lookup: CDR1 DFQATT, CDR2 SNEGSKA (reference sequence). The CDR3: CSASVRTDSNQPQHF. The CDR3 DNA reads as TGCAGTGCTAGTGTGAGGACTGATAGCAATCAGCCCCAGCATTTT.

The chain joins TRBV4-2 to TRBJ2-3; D is ambiguous. Germline lookup yields CDR1 LGHNA and CDR2 YNFKEQ. There are 14 residues in the CDR3. V lost 0 bases and J 2 bases, leaving 6 bases between the germline ends. The CDR3 here is CASSQDRYTDTQYF. Here the CDR3 DNA reads TGTGCCAGCAGCCAAGATCGCTACACAGATACGCAGTATTTT.

The chain couples TRBV2 to TRBJ1-2; 10 bases fit TRBD1. With V trimmed by 5 bases and J by 6 bases, 9 bases remained unmatched. Germline V gene data show CDR1 as SNHLY and CDR2 as FYNNEI. CDR3 size: 15 residues. CDR3 loop: CASSPTWTGGDGYTF. The DNA for the CDR3 is TGTGCCAGCAGTCCAACTTGGACAGGGGGGGATGGCTACACCTTC. Full variable domain (missing parts from reference TRBV2 and TRBJ1-2): EPEVTQTPSHQVTQMGQEVILRCVPISNHLYFYWYRQILGQKVEFLVSFYNNEISEKSEIFDDQFSVERPDGSNFTLKIRSTKLEDSAMYFCASSPTWTGGDGYTFGSGTRLTVV.

This clone was counted between two and nine times. V gene TRBV19 combines with J gene TRBJ2-2; D may be TRBD2 (5 bases). Trimming cost V 5 bases and J 6 bases, with 7 bases left between them. The CDR3 has 12 amino acids. Germline lookup yields CDR1 LNHDA and CDR2 SQIVND (reference sequence). CDR3 region: CASSEGSGELFF. For the CDR3, the DNA is TGTGCCAGTAGTGAGGGATCCGGGGAGCTGTTTTTT.

The V gene is TRBV7-9, the J gene TRBJ2-2; 7 bases map to TRBD2. Germline CDR1 is SEHNR and CDR2 is FQNEAQ (reference sequence). The CDR3 consists of 14 residues. The V and J ends lost 6 bases and 5 bases, in that order; junction bases with no gene match: 6. The CDR3 here is CASRFTSDTGELFF. In DNA, the CDR3 is TGTGCCAGCAGATTTACTAGCGATACCGGGGAGCTGTTTTTT.

This clone was seen once. V usage is TRBV5-8 and J usage is TRBJ2-2; TRBD1 agrees at 7 bases. Germline V CDR1 and CDR2: SGHTS, YDEGEE. The CDR3 consists of 15 residues. Trimming at V came to 0 bases and at J to 4 bases, leaving 3 bases not matched to a gene. The CDR3 nucleotides are TGTGCCAGCAGCTTGGGACAGGGTTTCACCGGGGAGCTGTTTTTT. Protein product: CASSLGQGFTGELFF.

The chain carries TRBV6-5 and TRBJ2-7; 7 bases are a match to TRBD1. Losses at the gene ends were 6 bases for V and 0 bases for J; bases not matched to a gene: 5. The CDR3 covers 14 residues. Germline CDR1 and CDR2: MNHEY and SVGAGI. CDR3 nucleotides: TGTGCCAGCAGCCGGGACAGCCTCTCCTACGAGCAGTACGTC. Its translation is CASSRDSLSYEQYV.